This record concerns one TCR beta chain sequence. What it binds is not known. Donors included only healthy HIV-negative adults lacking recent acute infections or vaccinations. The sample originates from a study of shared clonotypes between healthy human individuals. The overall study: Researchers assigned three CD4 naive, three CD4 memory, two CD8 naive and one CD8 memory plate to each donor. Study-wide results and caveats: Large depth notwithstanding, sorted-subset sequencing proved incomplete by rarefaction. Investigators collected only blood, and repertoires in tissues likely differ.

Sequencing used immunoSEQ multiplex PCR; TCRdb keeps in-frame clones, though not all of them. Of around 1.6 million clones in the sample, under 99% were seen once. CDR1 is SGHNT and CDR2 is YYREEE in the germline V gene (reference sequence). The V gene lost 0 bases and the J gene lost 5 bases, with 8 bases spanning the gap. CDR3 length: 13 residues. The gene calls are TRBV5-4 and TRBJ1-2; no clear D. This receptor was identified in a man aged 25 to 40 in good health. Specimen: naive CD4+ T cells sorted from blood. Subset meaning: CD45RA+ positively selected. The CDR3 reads CASSLEGRYGYTF. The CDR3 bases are TGTGCCAGCAGCTTGGAGGGCAGGTATGGCTACACCTTC.